This TCR beta chain came from a study of T cell clonality in common variable immunodeficiency. Broader study findings: Compared with controls, CVID subjects had fewer shared TCRbeta clones. Links between repertoire features and CVID complications were heterogeneity-limited.

Patients and controls were mostly of Caucasian heritage. CVID and control samples used equivalent genomic DNA input. The assay was immunoSEQ multiplex PCR, and TCRdb's table has in-frame clones only and misses some. Altogether 39,000 or so clones were found in the sample, and no singletons occur. Germline V lookup: CDR1 SGHRS, CDR2 YFSETQ. Trimming shortened V by 3 bases and J by 1 base, and 13 bases separated the two germline ends. The CDR3 spans 15 residues. Many counts were recorded for this clone. Its antigen is currently unknown. Read data end 3 residues before the CDR3 end; the end is taken from the germline J gene.

This TCR derives from a person between 18 and 75 years old in good health. The sample consisted of peripheral blood mononuclear cells. This sequence joins TRBV5-1 and TRBJ1-1; tentative D call: TRBD1 (5 bases). Incomplete CDR3 DNA: TGCGCCAGCAGCTCGTCACAGGTGCGGAACACTGAA. Amino acid sequence: CASSSSQVRNTE. In full, the CDR3 reads CASSSSQVRNTEAFF.